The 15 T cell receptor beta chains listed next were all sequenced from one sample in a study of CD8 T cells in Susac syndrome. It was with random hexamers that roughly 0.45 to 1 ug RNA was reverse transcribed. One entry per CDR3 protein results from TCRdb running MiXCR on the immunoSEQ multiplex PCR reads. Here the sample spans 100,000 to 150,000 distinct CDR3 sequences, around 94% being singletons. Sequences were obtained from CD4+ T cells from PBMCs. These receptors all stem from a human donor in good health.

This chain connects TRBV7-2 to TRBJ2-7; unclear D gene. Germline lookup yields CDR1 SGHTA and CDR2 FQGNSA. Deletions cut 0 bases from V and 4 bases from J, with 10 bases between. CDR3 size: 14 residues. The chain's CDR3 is CASSLAHSQYEQYF. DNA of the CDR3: TGTGCCAGCAGCTTAGCGCACAGCCAATACGAGCAGTACTTC.

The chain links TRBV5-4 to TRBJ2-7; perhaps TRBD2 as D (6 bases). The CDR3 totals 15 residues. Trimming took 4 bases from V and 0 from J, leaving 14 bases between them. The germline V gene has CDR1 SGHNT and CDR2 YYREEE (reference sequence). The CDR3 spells CASSRGTLPSYEQYF. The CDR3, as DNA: TGTGCCAGCAGCCGCGGGACTCTTCCCTCCTACGAGCAGTACTTC.

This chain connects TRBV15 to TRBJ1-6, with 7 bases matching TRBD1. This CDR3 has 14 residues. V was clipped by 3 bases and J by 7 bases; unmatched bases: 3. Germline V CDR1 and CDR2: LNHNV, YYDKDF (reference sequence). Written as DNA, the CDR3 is TGTGCCACCAGCAGGCGGGACAGAAATTCACCCCTCCACTTT. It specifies CATSRRDRNSPLHF.

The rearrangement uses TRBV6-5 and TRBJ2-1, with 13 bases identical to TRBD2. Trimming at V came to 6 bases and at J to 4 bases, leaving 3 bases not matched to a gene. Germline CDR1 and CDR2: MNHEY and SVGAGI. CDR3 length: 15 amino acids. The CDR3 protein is CASSQGLAGYNEQFF. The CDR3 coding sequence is TGTGCCAGCAGCCAGGGACTAGCGGGGTACAATGAGCAGTTCTTC.

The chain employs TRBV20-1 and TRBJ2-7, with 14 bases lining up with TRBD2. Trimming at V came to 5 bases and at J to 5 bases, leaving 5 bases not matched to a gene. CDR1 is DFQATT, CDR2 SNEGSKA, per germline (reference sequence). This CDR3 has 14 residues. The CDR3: CSAGTSGRNDEQYF. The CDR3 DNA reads TGCAGTGCTGGGACTAGCGGGAGAAACGACGAGCAGTACTTC.

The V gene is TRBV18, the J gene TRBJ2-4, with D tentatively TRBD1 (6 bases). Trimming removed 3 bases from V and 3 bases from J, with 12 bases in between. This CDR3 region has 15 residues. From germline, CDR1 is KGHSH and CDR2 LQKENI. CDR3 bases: TGTGCCAGCTCACCGAATCAAGGGGGCAAAAACATTCAGTACTTC. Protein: CASSPNQGGKNIQYF.

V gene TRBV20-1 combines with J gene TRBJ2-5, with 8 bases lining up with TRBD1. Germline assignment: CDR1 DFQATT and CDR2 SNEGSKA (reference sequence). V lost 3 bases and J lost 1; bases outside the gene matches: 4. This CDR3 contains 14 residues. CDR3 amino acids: CSARGTGTQETQYF. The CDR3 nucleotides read TGCAGTGCTAGGGGGACAGGCACCCAAGAGACCCAGTACTTC.

CDR3 amino acids: CASRSQTGGAYNEQFF. As DNA, the CDR3 is TGTGCCAGCAGGTCTCAGACAGGGGGCGCGTACAATGAGCAGTTCTTC. The genes are TRBV28 and TRBJ2-1; TRBD1 agrees at 10 bases. The CDR3 is 16 residues long. J was trimmed by 4 bases and V by 6 bases; bases with no gene match: 9. From germline, CDR1 is MDHEN and CDR2 SYDVKM.

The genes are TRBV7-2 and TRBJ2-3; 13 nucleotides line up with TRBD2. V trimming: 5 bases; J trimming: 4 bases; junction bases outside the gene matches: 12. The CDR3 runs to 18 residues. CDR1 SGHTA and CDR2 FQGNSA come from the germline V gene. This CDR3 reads CASSPMTSGRPLADTQYF. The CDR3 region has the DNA TGTGCCAGCAGCCCTATGACTAGCGGGAGGCCTCTTGCAGATACGCAGTATTTT.

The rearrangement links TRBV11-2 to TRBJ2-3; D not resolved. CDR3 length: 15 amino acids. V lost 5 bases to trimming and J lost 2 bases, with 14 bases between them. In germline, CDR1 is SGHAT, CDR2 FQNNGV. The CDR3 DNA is TGTGCCAGCAGCCCATCCAGTTTTTCCACAGATACGCAGTATTTT. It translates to CASSPSSFSTDTQYF. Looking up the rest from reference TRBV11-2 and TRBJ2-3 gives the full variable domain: EAGVAQSPRYKIIEKRQSVAFWCNPISGHATLYWYQQILGQGPKLLIQFQNNGVVDDSQLPKDRFSAERLKGVDSTLKIQPAKLEDSAVYLCASSPSSFSTDTQYFGPGTRLTVL.

The CDR3 sequence: CSVAGLAGHEQFF. The CDR3 DNA reads TGCAGCGTTGCAGGACTAGCGGGACATGAGCAGTTCTTC. The chain couples TRBV29-1 to TRBJ2-1, with 12 bases fitting TRBD2. V dropped 4 bases and J dropped 8; count of bases not matched to a gene: 3. CDR3 length equals 13 residues. Germline CDR1 SQVTM, CDR2 ANQGSEA.

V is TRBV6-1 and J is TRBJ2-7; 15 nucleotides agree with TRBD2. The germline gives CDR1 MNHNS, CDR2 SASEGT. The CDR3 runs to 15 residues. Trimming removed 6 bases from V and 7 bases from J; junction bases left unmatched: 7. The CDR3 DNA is TGTGCCAGCAGCGAGGGACTAGCGGGAGGACGGGAGCAGTACTTC. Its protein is CASSEGLAGGREQYF.

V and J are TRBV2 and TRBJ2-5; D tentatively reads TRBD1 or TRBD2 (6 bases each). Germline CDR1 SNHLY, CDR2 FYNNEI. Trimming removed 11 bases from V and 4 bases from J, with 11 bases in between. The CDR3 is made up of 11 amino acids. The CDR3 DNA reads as TGTGCCGAAGGGGGAGGAGAGACCCAGTACTTC. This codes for CAEGGGETQYF.

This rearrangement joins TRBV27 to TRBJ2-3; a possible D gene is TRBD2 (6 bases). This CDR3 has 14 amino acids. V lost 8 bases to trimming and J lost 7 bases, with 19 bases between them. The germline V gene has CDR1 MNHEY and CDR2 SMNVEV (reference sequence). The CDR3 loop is CASGRRDRRNTQYF. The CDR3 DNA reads TGTGCCAGCGGGCGGCGGGATCGGAGGAATACGCAGTATTTT.

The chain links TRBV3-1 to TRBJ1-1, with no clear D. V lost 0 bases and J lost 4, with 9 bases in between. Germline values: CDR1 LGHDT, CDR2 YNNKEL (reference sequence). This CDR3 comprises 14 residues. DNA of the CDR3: TGTGCCAGCAGCCAAGAAGGCTGGGGCACTGAAGCTTTCTTT. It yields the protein CASSQEGWGTEAFF.